This TCR beta chain was sequenced during a study of shared clonotypes between healthy human individuals. CDR1 is MDHEN and CDR2 is SYDVKM in the germline V gene. V lost 3 bases, J lost 4 bases, and 22 bases lay in between. The CDR3 extends over 17 amino acids. Some clones are missing from TCRdb's copy, which holds only in-frame ones; the method was immunoSEQ multiplex PCR. The repertoire consists of some 2,500,000 clones, with 85% to 95% occurring once and the leading ten covering approximately 0.4%. The donors, all of them Caucasian adults, lived in Nashville, Tennessee. This clonotype originated in a man younger than 35 in good health. Some clones in this sample may be carry-over from other donors' samples. Sequenced sample: naive CD4+ T cells from PBMCs. The subset denotes: CD45RA+ positively selected. The rearrangement uses TRBV28 and TRBJ2-7, with D perhaps matching TRBD1 or TRBD2 (6 bases each). In DNA, the CDR3 is TGTGCCAGCAGTTTGTTGCTTGTCGGGGGCAGGAGTTACGAGCAGTACTTC. It encodes CASSLLLVGGRSYEQYF.